This T cell receptor (beta chain) was recovered during a study of shared clonotypes between healthy human individuals. The study, taken as a whole, reports: Relative to their counterparts shared across all four donors, non-shared clonotypes exhibited diminished generation probabilities.

Terminally differentiated effector memory CD45RA+ cells were excluded from the naive CD8 cells, which were CD45RO-negative and positively selected for CCR7. J was trimmed by 1 base and V by 4 bases; bases with no gene match: 6. This CDR3 comprises 15 residues. CDR1 is MDHEN and CDR2 is SYDVKM in the germline V gene. Samples underwent the assay at deep level. The data were produced by immunoSEQ multiplex PCR, yet TCRdb's version contains in-frame clones alone and is incomplete. This table holds about 820,000 clones, around 93% found once. Turning to this clone: The antigen is undetermined.

The TCR comes from a man aged 25 to 45 in good health. Sample: naive CD8+ T cells sorted from blood. The V call is TRBV28, the J call TRBJ2-7; 8 bases line up with TRBD2. The CDR3, as DNA: TGTGCCAGCAGTTATATTAGCGGGACTTCCTACGAGCAGTACTTC. Its translation: CASSYISGTSYEQYF.